Detailed here is one TCR beta chain. Its specificity is unknown. Germline values: CDR1 SQVTM, CDR2 ANQGSEA. The V and J ends lost 6 bases and 4 bases, in that order; junction bases with no gene match: 10. The CDR3 loop spans 14 amino acids. TCRdb independently ran MiXCR on the 5' RACE reads; one entry per CDR3 protein. In the table there are more than 450,000 distinct CDR3 sequences, 20% to 25% of which are singletons. This sample is drawn from a study of T cells after yellow fever vaccination. Overall study context: For low cell numbers, libraries were made with SMART-Seq v4 Ultra Low Input.

Study-level findings and limits: Across the CD4 and CD8 compartments, a small share of clonotypes was present in both.

This specimen was PBMCs, taken more than 20 days after the first yellow fever vaccination. This clonotype was sampled from a man aged 18 to 29 who received the YFV17D yellow fever vaccine. J is TRBJ2-5 and V is TRBV29-1; 8 bases match TRBD1. Here the CDR3 DNA reads TGCAGCGTGGGTGTAGACAGGGGTGCAGAGACCCAGTACTTC. Encoded protein: CSVGVDRGAETQYF.